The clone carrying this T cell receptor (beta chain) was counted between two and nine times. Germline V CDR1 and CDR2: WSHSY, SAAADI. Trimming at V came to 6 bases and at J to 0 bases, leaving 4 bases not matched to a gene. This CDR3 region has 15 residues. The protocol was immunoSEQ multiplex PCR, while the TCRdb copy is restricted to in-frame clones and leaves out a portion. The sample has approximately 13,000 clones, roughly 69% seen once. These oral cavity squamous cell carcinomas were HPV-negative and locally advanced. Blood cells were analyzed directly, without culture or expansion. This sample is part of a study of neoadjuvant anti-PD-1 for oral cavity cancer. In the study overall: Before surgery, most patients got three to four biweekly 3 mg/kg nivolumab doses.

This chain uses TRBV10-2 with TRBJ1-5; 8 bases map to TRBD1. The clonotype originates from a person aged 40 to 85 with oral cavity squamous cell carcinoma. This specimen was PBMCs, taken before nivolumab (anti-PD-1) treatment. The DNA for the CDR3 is TGCGCCAGCAGGACAGGGGAATATAGCAATCAGCCCCAGCATTTT. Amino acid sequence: CASRTGEYSNQPQHF.